This section outlines one T cell receptor beta chain sequence together with its context. V dropped 10 bases and J dropped 1 base, with 8 bases sitting between them. This CDR3 region has 12 residues. In germline, CDR1 is SGHRS, CDR2 YFSETQ. The data derive from a study of blood T cell repertoires in COVID-19. Background on the study: The United States, Italy and Spain were the sources of the acute and convalescent COVID-19 samples. T cells, B-cell-depleted T cells, or PBMCs supplied cDNA or gDNA.

The data were produced by immunoSEQ multiplex PCR, yet TCRdb's version contains in-frame clones alone and is incomplete. The sample holds fewer than 90,000 clones, 87% seen once. The sequencing sample was made of peripheral blood. The J gene is TRBJ2-2, the V gene TRBV5-1; D not certain. The sequence was obtained from a male donor with acute or convalescent COVID-19. The CDR3 DNA is TGCGCCCCCCGTTGGAACACCGGGGAGCTGTTTTTT. Its protein is CAPRWNTGELFF.